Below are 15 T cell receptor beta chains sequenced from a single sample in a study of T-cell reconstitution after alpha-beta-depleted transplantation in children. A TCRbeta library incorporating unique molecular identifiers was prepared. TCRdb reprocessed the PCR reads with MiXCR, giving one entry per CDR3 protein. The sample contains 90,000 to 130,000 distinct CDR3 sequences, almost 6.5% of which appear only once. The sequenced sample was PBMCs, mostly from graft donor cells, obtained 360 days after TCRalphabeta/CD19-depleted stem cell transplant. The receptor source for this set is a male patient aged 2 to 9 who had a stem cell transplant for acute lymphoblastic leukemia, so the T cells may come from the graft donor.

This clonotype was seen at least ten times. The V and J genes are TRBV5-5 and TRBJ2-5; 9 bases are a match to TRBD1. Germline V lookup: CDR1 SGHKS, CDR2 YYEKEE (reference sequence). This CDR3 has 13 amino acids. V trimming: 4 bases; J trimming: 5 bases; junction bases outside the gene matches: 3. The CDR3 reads CASSTQGAETQYF. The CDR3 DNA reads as TGTGCCAGCAGCACACAGGGGGCGGAGACCCAGTACTTC.

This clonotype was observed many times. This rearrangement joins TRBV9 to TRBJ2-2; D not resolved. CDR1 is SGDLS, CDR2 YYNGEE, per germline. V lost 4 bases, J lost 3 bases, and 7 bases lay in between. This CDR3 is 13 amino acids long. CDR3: CASSPYYTGELFF. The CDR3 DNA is TGTGCCAGCAGCCCGTACTACACCGGGGAGCTGTTTTTT.

In DNA form, the CDR3 reads TGTGCCAGCAGCCCAGGACTAGCGGGGGCCCCGCTCCAGTACTTC. Translated: CASSPGLAGAPLQYF. The chain combines TRBV5-8 with TRBJ2-5, with 13 bases aligning to TRBD2. The CDR3 has 15 amino acids. With 4 bases clipped from V and 10 bases from J, the junction kept 10 bases outside the gene matches. The germline gives CDR1 SGHTS, CDR2 YDEGEE.

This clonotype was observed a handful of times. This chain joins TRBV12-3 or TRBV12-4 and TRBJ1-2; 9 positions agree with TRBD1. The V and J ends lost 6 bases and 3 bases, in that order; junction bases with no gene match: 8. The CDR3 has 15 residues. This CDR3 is CASSLTGGADYGYTF. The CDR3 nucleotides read TGTGCCAGCAGCTTAACAGGGGGCGCAGACTATGGCTACACCTTC.

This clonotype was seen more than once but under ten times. CDR3 in DNA: TGTGCCAGCAGTTACTCGATGGCAGGGGGCTTCTACGAGCAGTACTTC. Protein product: CASSYSMAGGFYEQYF. The gene calls are TRBV6-2 or TRBV6-3 and TRBJ2-7; 8 positions match TRBD1. CDR3 length: 16 residues. Trimming cost V 0 bases and J 3 bases; bases outside gene matches: 7. CDR1 and CDR2 from the germline V gene are MNHEY and SVGEGT.

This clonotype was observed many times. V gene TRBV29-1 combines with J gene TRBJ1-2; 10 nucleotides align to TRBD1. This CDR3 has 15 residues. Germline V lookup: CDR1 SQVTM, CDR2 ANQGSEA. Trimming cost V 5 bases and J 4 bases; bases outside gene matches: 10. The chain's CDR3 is CSVRDRGLSPYGYTF. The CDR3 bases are TGCAGCGTTCGGGACAGGGGCCTCTCTCCCTATGGCTACACCTTC.

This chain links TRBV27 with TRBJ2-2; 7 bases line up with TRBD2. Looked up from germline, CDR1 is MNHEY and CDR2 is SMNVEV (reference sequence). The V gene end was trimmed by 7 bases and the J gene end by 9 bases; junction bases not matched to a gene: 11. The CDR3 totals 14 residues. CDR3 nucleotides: TGTGCCAGCACAGGACTAGGCCTTTCCCGGGAGCTGTTTTTT. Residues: CASTGLGLSRELFF.

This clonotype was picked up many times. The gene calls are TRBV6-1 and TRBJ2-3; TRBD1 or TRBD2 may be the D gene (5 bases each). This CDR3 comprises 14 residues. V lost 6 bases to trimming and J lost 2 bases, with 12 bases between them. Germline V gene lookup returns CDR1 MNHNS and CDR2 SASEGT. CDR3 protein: CASSRGPLTDTQYF. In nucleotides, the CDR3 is TGTGCCAGCAGCCGGGGACCGCTCACAGATACGCAGTATTTT.

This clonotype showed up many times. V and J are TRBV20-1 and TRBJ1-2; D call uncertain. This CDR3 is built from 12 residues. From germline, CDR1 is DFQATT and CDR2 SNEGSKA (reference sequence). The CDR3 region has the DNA TGCAGAATGTTCGGCGTGGGCTATGGCTACACCTTC. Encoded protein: CRMFGVGYGYTF.

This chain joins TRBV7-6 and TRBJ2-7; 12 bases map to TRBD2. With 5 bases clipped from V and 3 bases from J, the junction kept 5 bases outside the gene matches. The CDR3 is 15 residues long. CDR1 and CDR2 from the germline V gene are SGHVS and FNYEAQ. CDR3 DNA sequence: TGTGCCAGCAGCCCAGGGACTAGCGGGTACTACGAGCAGTACTTC. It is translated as CASSPGTSGYYEQYF. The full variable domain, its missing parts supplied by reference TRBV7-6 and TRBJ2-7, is GAGVSQSPRYKVTKRGQDVALRCDPISGHVSLYWYRQALGQGPEFLTYFNYEAQQDKSGLPNDRFSAERPEGSISTLTIQRTEQRDSAMYRCASSPGTSGYYEQYFGPGTRLTVT.

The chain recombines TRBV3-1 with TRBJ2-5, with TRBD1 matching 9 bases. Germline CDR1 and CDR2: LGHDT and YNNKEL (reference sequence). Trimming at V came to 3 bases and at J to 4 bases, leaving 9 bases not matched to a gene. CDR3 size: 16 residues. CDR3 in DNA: TGTGCCAGCAGCCAGCCGGGACAGGGTTCATCAGAGACCCAGTACTTC. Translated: CASSQPGQGSSETQYF.

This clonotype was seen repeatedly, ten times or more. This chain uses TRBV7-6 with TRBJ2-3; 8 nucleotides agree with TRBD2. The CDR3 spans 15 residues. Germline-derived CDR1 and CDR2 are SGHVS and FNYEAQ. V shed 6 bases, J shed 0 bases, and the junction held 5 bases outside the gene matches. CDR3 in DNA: TGTGCCAGCAGTTCCCGGGGGGGGAGCACAGATACGCAGTATTTT. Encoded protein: CASSSRGGSTDTQYF.

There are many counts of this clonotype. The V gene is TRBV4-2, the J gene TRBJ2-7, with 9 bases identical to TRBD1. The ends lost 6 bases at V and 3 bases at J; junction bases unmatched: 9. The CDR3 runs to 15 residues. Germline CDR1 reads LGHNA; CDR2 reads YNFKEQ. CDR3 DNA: TGTGCCAGCAGTCGAACCCGGGGACAGGGCTACGAGCAGTACTTC. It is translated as CASSRTRGQGYEQYF.

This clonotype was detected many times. The CDR3 DNA is TGTGCCAGCAGTTTCGGGGCCCCTTCCTACGAGCAGTACTTC. Its protein product is CASSFGAPSYEQYF. The chain is built from TRBV12-3 or TRBV12-4 and TRBJ2-7; the D gene could be TRBD1 or TRBD2 (5 bases each). V was shortened by 3 bases and J by 1 base, with 10 bases between the two germline ends. The CDR3 is 14 amino acids.

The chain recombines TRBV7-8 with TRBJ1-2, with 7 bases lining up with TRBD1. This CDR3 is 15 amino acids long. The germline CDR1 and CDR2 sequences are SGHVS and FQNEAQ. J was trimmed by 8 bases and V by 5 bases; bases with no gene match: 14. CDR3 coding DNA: TGTGCCAGCAGCCGGGGGAGACAGGGAAGAGACGGCTACACCTTC. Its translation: CASSRGRQGRDGYTF.